The 20 T cell receptor beta chains given below trace back to one sample, sequenced in a study of regulatory T cells in long-lasting Graves disease. Noted time point: persistent/refractory GD, antithyroid drugs over 5 years with positive TRAb. There was RNA extracted from PBMCs, and the TCR library was made from it. Building the TCR beta libraries relied on iRepertoire HTBI primers, and CDR3 regions underwent Arm-PCR. TCRdb re-analysed the multiplex PCR reads in MiXCR, keeping a single row per CDR3 protein. The sample gives more than 350,000 distinct CDR3 sequences, 21% of which show up once; approximately 14% is in the top ten. The sample consisted of peripheral blood mononuclear cells (PBMCs), taken when the disease was refractory, from a patient treated with antithyroid drugs. The receptors come from a female donor with Graves disease.

In its sample, this clonotype was seen many times. V gene TRBV12-3 or TRBV12-4 combines with J gene TRBJ2-7; weak D call: TRBD2 (6 bases). This CDR3 region has 14 residues. V lost 2 bases and J 6 bases, leaving 14 bases between the germline ends. The CDR3 region has the DNA TGTGCCAGCAGTTTAAGGTCGACTAGATCCGAGCAGTACTTC. Its translation: CASSLRSTRSEQYF.

Comments on this clonotype: With a much larger clone just one base away, this may be a read error. V gene TRBV11-2 combines with J gene TRBJ2-5; D is unclear. CDR3 size: 14 residues. The germline V gene encodes CDR1 SGHAT and CDR2 FQNNGV. The CDR3 coding sequence is TGTGCCAGCAGCCCTCGGGTTTCCAAAAACATTCAGCACTTC. Translation: CASSPRVSKNIQHF.

This sequence joins TRBV4-1 and TRBJ2-7; D may correspond to TRBD1 or TRBD2 (5 bases each). V lost 0 bases and J lost 0, with 15 bases in between. In germline, CDR1 is MGHRA, CDR2 YSYEKL. CDR3 length: 17 amino acids. CDR3 residues: CASSQEPGTGGSYEQYF. CDR3 nucleotide sequence: TGCGCCAGCAGCCAAGAACCGGGCACTGGGGGCTCCTACGAGCAGTACTTC.

This clonotype was picked up many times. The chain joins TRBV6-1 to TRBJ2-7, with TRBD2 matching 10 bases. Trimming removed 6 bases from V and 3 bases from J; junction bases left unmatched: 5. CDR3 length: 14 amino acids. Germline V CDR1 and CDR2: MNHNS, SASEGT. CDR3 residues: CASRSGTSVYEQYF. CDR3 coding DNA: TGTGCCAGCAGAAGCGGGACTAGCGTCTACGAGCAGTACTTC.

This clonotype was detected ten times or more. J is TRBJ2-2 and V is TRBV28; TRBD1 is a possible D gene (5 bases). V was shortened by 8 bases and J by 8 bases, with 12 bases between the two germline ends. The CDR3 has 12 residues. Looked up from germline, CDR1 is MDHEN and CDR2 is SYDVKM. The CDR3 spells CASLKGAGELFF. CDR3 DNA sequence: TGTGCCAGCCTTAAAGGGGCGGGGGAGCTGTTTTTT.

The count of this clonotype is one. This may be a read error, as it is one base from a much larger clone. This chain uses TRBV12-3 or TRBV12-4 with TRBJ1-5; 8 bases align to TRBD1. This CDR3 is 12 amino acids long. The CDR3 DNA sequence: TGTGCCGGCAGGACAGGGAGCCAGCCCCAGCATTTT. It specifies CAGRTGSQPQHF.

The J gene is TRBJ1-2, the V gene TRBV4-1; 8 bases fit TRBD1. The length of the CDR3 is 13 residues. The J segment lost 6 bases and the V segment lost 3 bases, leaving 3 bases of the junction unmatched. The germline V gene has CDR1 MGHRA and CDR2 YSYEKL. The CDR3 DNA reads as TGCGCCAGCAGCCAGACAGGGGATGATGGCTACACCTTC. This gives the protein CASSQTGDDGYTF.

The chain uses TRBV3-1 and TRBJ2-1, with 10 positions matching TRBD2. This CDR3 is built from 14 residues. Germline V gene lookup returns CDR1 LGHDT and CDR2 YNNKEL (reference sequence). Losses at the gene ends were 4 bases for V and 8 bases for J; bases not matched to a gene: 5. DNA for the CDR3: TGTGCCAGCAGCCCTAGCGGGAGATCCCATGAGCAGTTCTTC. It translates to CASSPSGRSHEQFF.

This clonotype came up many times. The chain employs TRBV7-9 and TRBJ2-5; no clear D. CDR1 SEHNR and CDR2 FQNEAQ come from the germline V gene (reference sequence). The ends were cut back, 2 bases at V and 3 bases at J, with 19 bases in the middle. This CDR3 has 17 amino acids. As DNA, the CDR3 is TGTGCCAGCAGCTTATTGGGCGGAGCAACCAACGAAGAGACCCAGTACTTC. It is translated as CASSLLGGATNEETQYF.

This clonotype was observed once. A much larger clone lies a single base off, so this may be a read error. The DNA of the CDR3 is TGCGGTGCTAGAGCCCAGGACCCAGACGAAAACATTCAGTACTTC. The encoded protein is CGARAQDPDENIQYF. The V and J genes are TRBV20-1 and TRBJ2-4; D ambiguous. In germline, CDR1 is DFQATT, CDR2 SNEGSKA (reference sequence). The CDR3 length is 15 residues.

V is TRBV11-2 and J is TRBJ2-3; D ambiguous. This CDR3 spans 13 amino acids. Germline CDR1 reads SGHAT; CDR2 reads FQNNGV. Between the trimmed V and J ends, which lost 5 bases and 8 bases, there was a span of 14 bases. The CDR3 loop is CASSPPYKGTQYF. The CDR3 DNA follows: TGTGCCAGCAGCCCCCCATACAAGGGTACGCAGTATTTT. Looking up the rest from reference TRBV11-2 and TRBJ2-3 gives the full variable domain: EAGVAQSPRYKIIEKRQSVAFWCNPISGHATLYWYQQILGQGPKLLIQFQNNGVVDDSQLPKDRFSAERLKGVDSTLKIQPAKLEDSAVYLCASSPPYKGTQYFGPGTRLTVL.

The chain is built from TRBV3-1 and TRBJ1-4, with no clear D. The CDR3 has 15 residues. Germline-derived CDR1 and CDR2 are LGHDT and YNNKEL (reference sequence). V was cut by 2 bases and J by 4 bases, with 11 bases left in between. The CDR3 DNA reads as TGTGCCAGCAGCCAACGGAGGGCTTATAATGAAAAACTGTTTTTT. Amino acids: CASSQRRAYNEKLFF.

The rearrangement joins TRBV30 to TRBJ1-1; weak D call: TRBD1 (5 bases). Trimming removed 7 bases from V and 1 base from J, with 10 bases in between. This CDR3 has 12 residues. CDR1 GTSNPN and CDR2 SVGIG come from the germline V gene (reference sequence). The CDR3 nucleotides are TGTGCCTCAACGGGGCGGAACACTGAAGCTTTCTTT. This sequence encodes CASTGRNTEAFF.

The table lists this clonotype with many counts. V gene TRBV25-1 combines with J gene TRBJ1-6; D unresolved. Trimming took 7 bases from V and 7 from J, leaving 14 bases between them. The CDR3 consists of 14 residues. Germline-derived CDR1 and CDR2 are MGHDK and SYGVNS. The CDR3: CASNPNEPNSPLHF. The CDR3 region has the DNA TGTGCCAGCAACCCCAATGAGCCCAATTCACCCCTCCACTTT.

This clonotype was observed many times. This chain uses TRBV5-1 with TRBJ2-2; 14 positions agree with TRBD2. V dropped 3 bases and J dropped 4; count of bases not matched to a gene: 5. Germline values: CDR1 SGHRS, CDR2 YFSETQ. The length of the CDR3 is 17 residues. The CDR3 DNA reads as TGCGCCAGCAGCTCAGGACTAGCGGGAGGAGTCACCGGGGAGCTGTTTTTT. Protein sequence: CASSSGLAGGVTGELFF.

This clonotype was seen many times. The chain couples TRBV3-1 to TRBJ1-5; tentative D call: TRBD1 (6 bases). V lost 6 bases to trimming and J lost 7 bases, with 13 bases between them. Germline CDR1 reads LGHDT; CDR2 reads YNNKEL (reference sequence). There are 13 residues in the CDR3. The chain's CDR3 is CASSRQGWQPQHF. CDR3 DNA: TGTGCCAGCAGTAGGCAGGGGTGGCAGCCCCAGCATTTT.

This clonotype was counted ten times or more. The chain employs TRBV28 and TRBJ2-7; 11 nucleotides line up with TRBD2. V gave up 2 bases and J gave up 0 bases; unmatched junction bases: 6. CDR3 size: 17 residues. CDR1 and CDR2 (germline): MDHEN, SYDVKM. The CDR3 DNA is TGTGCCAGCAGTTTAACGAGGACTAGCGGGTTCTCCTACGAGCAGTACTTC. It encodes CASSLTRTSGFSYEQYF.

This clonotype was recorded a few times. J is TRBJ2-1 and V is TRBV2; TRBD2 aligns across 9 bases. Germline-derived CDR1 and CDR2 are SNHLY and FYNNEI. The length of the CDR3 is 15 residues. V dropped 5 bases and J dropped 1; count of bases not matched to a gene: 3. The CDR3 coding sequence is TGTGCCAGCAGTAGACTAGCGGTGTCCTACAATGAGCAGTTCTTC. This sequence encodes CASSRLAVSYNEQFF.

The J gene is TRBJ2-2, the V gene TRBV20-1; the D is unclear. V was shortened by 1 base and J by 3 bases, with 6 bases between the two germline ends. The CDR3 is 13 residues long. The germline V gene encodes CDR1 DFQATT and CDR2 SNEGSKA (reference sequence). As DNA, the CDR3 is TGCAGTGCTAGAGGCAAAGACACCGGGGAGCTGTTTTTT. Protein product: CSARGKDTGELFF.

This clonotype was recorded many times. The J gene is TRBJ2-2, the V gene TRBV2; D is tentatively TRBD1 or TRBD2 (6 bases each). Germline V CDR1 and CDR2: SNHLY, FYNNEI. Trimming pared 6 bases from V and 3 bases from J, leaving 11 bases between. This CDR3 has 14 residues. CDR3 nucleotide sequence: TGTGCCAGCAGGGGAGGACAGTACACCGGGGAGCTGTTTTTT. Protein product: CASRGGQYTGELFF.